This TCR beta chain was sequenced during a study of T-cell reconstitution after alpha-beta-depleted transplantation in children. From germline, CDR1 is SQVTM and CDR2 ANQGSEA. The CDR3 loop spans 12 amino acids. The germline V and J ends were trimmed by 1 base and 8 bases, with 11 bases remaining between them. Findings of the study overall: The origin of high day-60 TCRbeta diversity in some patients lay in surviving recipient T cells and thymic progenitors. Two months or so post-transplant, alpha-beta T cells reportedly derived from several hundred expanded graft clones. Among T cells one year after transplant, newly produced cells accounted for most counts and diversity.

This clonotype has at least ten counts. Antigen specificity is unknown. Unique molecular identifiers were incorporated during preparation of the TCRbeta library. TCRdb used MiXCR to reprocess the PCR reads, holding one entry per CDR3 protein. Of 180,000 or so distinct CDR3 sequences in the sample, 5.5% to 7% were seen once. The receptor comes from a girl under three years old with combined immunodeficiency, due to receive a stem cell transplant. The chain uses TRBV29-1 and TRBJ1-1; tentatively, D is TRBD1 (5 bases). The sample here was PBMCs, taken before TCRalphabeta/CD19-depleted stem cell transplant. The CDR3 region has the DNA TGCAGCGTTGAAGTGGGGGGACGAGAAGCTTTCTTT. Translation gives CSVEVGGREAFF.